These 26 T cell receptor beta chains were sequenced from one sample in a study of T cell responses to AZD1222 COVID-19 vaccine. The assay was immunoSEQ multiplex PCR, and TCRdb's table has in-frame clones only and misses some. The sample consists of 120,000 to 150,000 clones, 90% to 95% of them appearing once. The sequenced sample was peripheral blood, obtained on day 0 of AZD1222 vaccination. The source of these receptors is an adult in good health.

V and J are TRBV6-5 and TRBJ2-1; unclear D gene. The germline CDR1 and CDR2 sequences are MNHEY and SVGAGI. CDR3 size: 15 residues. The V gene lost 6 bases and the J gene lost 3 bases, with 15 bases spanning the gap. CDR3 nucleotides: TGTGCCAGCAGCCCAACCCGGACGGGCTACAATGAGCAGTTCTTC. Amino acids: CASSPTRTGYNEQFF.

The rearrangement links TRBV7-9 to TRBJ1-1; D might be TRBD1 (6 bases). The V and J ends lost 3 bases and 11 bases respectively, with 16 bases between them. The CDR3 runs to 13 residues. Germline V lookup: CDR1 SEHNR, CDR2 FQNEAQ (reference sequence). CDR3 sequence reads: CASSFAGGGGAFF. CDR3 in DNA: TGTGCCAGCAGCTTCGCGGGGGGCGGGGGCGCTTTCTTT.

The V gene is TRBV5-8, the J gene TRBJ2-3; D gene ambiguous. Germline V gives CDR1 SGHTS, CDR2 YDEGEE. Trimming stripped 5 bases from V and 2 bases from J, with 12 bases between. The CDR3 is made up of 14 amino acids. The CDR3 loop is CASRETLDTDTQYF. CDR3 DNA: TGTGCCAGCAGGGAGACACTGGACACAGATACGCAGTATTTT.

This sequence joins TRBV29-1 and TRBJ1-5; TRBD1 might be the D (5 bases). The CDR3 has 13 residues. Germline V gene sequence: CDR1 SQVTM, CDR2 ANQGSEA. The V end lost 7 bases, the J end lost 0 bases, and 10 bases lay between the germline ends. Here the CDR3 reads CSAQGNSNQPQHF. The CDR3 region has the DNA TGCAGCGCGCAGGGAAATAGCAATCAGCCCCAGCATTTT. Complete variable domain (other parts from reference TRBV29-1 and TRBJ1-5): SAVISQKPSRDICQRGTSLTIQCQVDSQVTMMFWYRQQPGQSLTLIATANQGSEATYESGFVIDKFPISRPNLTFSTLTVSNMSPEDSSIYLCSAQGNSNQPQHFGDGTRLSIL.

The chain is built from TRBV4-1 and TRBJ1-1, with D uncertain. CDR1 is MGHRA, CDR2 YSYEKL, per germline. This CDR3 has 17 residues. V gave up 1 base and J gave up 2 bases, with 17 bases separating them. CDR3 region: CASSQGIFTAKNTEAFF. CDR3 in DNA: TGCGCCAGCAGCCAAGGCATTTTTACAGCGAAAAACACTGAAGCTTTCTTT.

CDR3 region: CASSLFPGEVGYSNQPQHF. CDR3 nucleotides: TGTGCCAGCAGCTTGTTTCCGGGGGAAGTGGGTTATAGCAATCAGCCCCAGCATTTT. The chain recombines TRBV5-6 with TRBJ1-5; a weak D match, TRBD1 (5 bases). The CDR3 covers 19 residues. The germline V and J ends were trimmed by 1 base and 0 bases, with 20 bases remaining between them. The germline gives CDR1 SGHDT, CDR2 YYEEEE.

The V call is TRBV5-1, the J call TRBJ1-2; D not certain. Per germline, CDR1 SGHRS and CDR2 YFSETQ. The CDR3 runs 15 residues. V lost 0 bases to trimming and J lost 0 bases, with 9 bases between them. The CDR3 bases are TGCGCCAGCAGCTTGGACATGGGAGCTAACTATGGCTACACCTTC. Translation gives CASSLDMGANYGYTF.

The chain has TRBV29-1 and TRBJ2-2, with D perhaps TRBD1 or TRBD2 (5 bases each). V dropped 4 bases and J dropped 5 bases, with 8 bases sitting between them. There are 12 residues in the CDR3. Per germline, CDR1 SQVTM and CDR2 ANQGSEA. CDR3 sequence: CSVVGGTGELFF. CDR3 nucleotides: TGCAGCGTTGTTGGGGGAACCGGGGAGCTGTTTTTT.

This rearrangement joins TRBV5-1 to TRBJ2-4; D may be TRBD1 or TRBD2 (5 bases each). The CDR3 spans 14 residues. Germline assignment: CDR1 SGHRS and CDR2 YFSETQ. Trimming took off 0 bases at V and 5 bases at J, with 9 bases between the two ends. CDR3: CASSLAGAENIQYF. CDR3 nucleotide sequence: TGCGCCAGCAGCTTGGCCGGGGCAGAAAACATTCAGTACTTC. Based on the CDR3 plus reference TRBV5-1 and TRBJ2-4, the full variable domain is KAGVTQTPRYLIKTRGQQVTLSCSPISGHRSVSWYQQTPGQGLQFLFEYFSETQRNKGNFPGRFSGRQFSNSRSEMNVSTLELGDSALYLCASSLAGAENIQYFGAGTRLSVL.

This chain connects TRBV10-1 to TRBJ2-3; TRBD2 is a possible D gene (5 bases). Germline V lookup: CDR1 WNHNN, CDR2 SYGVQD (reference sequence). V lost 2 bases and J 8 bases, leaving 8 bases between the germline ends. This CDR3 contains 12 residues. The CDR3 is CASSEVGGTQYF. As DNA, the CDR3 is TGCGCCAGCAGTGAGGTTGGAGGTACGCAGTATTTT.

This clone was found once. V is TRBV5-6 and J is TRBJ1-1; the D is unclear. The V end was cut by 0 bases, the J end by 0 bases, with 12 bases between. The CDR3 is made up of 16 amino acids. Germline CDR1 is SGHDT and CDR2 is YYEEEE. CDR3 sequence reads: CASSLAGGLMNTEAFF. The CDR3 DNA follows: TGTGCCAGCAGCTTGGCCGGCGGCCTTATGAACACTGAAGCTTTCTTT.

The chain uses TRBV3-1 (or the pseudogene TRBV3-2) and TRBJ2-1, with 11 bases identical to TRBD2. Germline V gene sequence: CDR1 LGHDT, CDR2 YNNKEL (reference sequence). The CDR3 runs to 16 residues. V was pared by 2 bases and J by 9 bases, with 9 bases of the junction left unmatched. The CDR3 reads CASSQLSGGAIGEQFF. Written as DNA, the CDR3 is TGTGCCAGCAGCCAACTTAGCGGGGGGGCTATTGGTGAGCAGTTCTTC.

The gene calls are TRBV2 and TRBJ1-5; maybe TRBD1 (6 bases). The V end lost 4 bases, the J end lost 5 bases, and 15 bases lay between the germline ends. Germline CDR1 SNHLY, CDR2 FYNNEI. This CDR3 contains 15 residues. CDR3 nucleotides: TGTGCCAGCAGTGCGGGGGCAGGTAAAGATCAGCCCCAGCATTTT. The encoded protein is CASSAGAGKDQPQHF.

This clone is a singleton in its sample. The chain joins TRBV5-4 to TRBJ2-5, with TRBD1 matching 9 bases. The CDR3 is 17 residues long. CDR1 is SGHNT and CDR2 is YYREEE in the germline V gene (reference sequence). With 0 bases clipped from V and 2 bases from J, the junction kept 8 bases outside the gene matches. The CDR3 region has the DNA TGTGCCAGCAGCTTGGTTCGAGTCGGACAGGGGCAAGAGACCCAGTACTTC. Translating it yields CASSLVRVGQGQETQYF.

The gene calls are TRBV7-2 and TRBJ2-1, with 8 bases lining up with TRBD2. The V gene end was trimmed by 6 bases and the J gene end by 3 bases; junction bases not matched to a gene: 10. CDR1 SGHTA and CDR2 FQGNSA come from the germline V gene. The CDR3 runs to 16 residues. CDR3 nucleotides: TGTGCCAGCAGTTCAACCGGGACTAGTGACTACAATGAGCAGTTCTTC. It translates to CASSSTGTSDYNEQFF.

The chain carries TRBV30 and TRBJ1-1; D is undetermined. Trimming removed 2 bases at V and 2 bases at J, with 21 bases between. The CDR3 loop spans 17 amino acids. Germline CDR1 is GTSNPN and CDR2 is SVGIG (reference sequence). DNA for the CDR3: TGTGCCTGGAGTCGAGTAAACCTGGGTCGCAGTAACACTGAAGCTTTCTTT. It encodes CAWSRVNLGRSNTEAFF.

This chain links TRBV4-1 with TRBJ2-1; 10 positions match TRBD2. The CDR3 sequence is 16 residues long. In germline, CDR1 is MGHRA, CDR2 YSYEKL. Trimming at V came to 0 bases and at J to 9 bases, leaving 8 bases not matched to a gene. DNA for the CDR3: TGCGCCAGCAGCCAAGAGCTAGCGGGGGTTCTATCTGAGCAGTTCTTC. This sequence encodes CASSQELAGVLSEQFF.

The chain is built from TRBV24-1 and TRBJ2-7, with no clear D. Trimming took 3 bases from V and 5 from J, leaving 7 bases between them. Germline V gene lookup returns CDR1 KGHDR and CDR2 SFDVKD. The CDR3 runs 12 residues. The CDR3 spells CATSDPVHEQYF. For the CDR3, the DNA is TGTGCCACCAGTGATCCTGTCCACGAGCAGTACTTC.

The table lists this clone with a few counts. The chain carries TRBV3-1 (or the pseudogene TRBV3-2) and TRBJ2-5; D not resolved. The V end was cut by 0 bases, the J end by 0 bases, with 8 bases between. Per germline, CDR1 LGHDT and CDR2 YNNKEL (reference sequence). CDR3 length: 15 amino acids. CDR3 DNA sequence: TGTGCCAGCAGCCAAGAACCAAGACACCAAGAGACCCAGTACTTC. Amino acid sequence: CASSQEPRHQETQYF.

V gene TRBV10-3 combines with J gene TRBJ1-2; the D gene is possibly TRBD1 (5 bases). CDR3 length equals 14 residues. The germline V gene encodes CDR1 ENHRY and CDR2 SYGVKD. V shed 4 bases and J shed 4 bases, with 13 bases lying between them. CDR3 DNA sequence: TGTGCCATCAGTGGCGGACAAGTGGGCTATGGCTACACCTTC. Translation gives CAISGGQVGYGYTF.

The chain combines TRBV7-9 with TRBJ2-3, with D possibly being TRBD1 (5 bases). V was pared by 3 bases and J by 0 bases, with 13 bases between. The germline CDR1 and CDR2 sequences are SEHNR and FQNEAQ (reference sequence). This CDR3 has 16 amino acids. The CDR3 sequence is CASSLTAPSSTDTQYF. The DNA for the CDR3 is TGTGCCAGCAGCTTGACAGCACCTTCTAGCACAGATACGCAGTATTTT.

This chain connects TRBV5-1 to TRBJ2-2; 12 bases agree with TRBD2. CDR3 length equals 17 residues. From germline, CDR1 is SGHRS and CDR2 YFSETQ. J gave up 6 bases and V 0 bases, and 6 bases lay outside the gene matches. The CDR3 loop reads CASSLAPSGGAPGELFF. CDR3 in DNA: TGCGCCAGCAGCTTGGCCCCTAGCGGGGGGGCCCCCGGGGAGCTGTTTTTT. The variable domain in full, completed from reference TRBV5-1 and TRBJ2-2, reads KAGVTQTPRYLIKTRGQQVTLSCSPISGHRSVSWYQQTPGQGLQFLFEYFSETQRNKGNFPGRFSGRQFSNSRSEMNVSTLELGDSALYLCASSLAPSGGAPGELFFGEGSRLTVL.

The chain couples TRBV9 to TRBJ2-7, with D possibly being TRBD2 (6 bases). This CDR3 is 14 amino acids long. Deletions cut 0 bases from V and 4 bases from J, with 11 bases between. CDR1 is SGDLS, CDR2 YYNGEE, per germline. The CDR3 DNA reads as TGTGCCAGCAGCGTAGCTACTAGCTCTTACGAGCAGTACTTC. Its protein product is CASSVATSSYEQYF.

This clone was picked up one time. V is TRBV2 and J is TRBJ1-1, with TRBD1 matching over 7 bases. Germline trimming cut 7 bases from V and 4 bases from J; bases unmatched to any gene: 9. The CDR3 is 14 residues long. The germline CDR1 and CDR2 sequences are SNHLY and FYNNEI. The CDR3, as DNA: TGTGCCAGCAACACGAACAGGGGTGTCACTGAAGCTTTCTTT. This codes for CASNTNRGVTEAFF.

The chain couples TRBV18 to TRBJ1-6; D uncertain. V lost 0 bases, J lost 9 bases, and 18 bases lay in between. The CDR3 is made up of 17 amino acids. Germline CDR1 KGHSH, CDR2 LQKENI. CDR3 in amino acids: CASSPPGRPQGGSPLHF. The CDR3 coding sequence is TGTGCCAGCTCACCACCCGGCAGGCCCCAAGGAGGTTCACCCCTCCACTTT.

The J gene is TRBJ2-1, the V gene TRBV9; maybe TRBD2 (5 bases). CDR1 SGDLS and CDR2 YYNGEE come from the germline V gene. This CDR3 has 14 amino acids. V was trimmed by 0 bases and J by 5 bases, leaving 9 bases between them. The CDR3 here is CASSVVSGNNEQFF. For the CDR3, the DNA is TGTGCCAGCAGCGTAGTGTCCGGGAACAATGAGCAGTTCTTC.